This T cell receptor (beta chain) originates from a study of blood T cell repertoires in COVID-19. Germline V gene lookup returns CDR1 LNHDA and CDR2 SQIVND (reference sequence). The trim removed 5 bases at V and 6 bases at J, leaving 7 bases unmatched. The CDR3 is made up of 17 amino acids. The authors' processing: Amplification of reference gene primers provided the estimated nucleated cell counts. TCRdb keeps only in-frame clones here, not all; method: immunoSEQ multiplex PCR. Clonal size and the V and J genes are those of that table, whereas D and trimming came from the DNA. Here the sample spans 150,000 to 250,000 clones, just under 85% being singletons.

The sample consisted of peripheral blood. The TCR sequence derives from a human donor with acute or convalescent COVID-19. The donor label of this sample is uncertain. This chain uses TRBV19 with TRBJ2-1; 16 bases are a match to TRBD2. This CDR3 reads CASSSSGTSGRVNEQFF. In nucleotides, the CDR3 is TGTGCCAGTAGTTCCTCCGGGACTAGCGGGAGGGTCAATGAGCAGTTCTTC. Looking up the rest from reference TRBV19 and TRBJ2-1 gives the full variable domain: DGGITQSPKYLFRKEGQNVTLSCEQNLNHDAMYWYRQDPGQGLRLIYYSQIVNDFQKGDIAEGYSVSREKKESFPLTVTSAQKNPTAFYLCASSSSGTSGRVNEQFFGPGTRLTVL.